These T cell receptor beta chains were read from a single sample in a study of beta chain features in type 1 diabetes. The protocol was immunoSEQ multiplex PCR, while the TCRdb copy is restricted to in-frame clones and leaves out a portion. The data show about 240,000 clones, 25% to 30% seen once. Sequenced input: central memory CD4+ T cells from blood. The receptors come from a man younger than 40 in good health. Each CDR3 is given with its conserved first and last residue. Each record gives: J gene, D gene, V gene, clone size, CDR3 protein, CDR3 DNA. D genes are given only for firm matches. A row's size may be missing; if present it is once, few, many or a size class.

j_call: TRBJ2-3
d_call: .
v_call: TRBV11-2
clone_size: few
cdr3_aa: CASSLDWADTQYF
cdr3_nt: TGTGCCAGCAGCTTAGATTGGGCAGATACGCAGTATTTT

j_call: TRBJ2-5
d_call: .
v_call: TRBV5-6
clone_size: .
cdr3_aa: CASSPSGRLETQYF
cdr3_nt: TGTGCCAGCAGCCCCTCGGGACGCTTGGAGACCCAGTACTTC

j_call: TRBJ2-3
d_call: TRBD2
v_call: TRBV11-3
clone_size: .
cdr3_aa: CASSGGTSWADTQYF
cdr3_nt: TGTGCCAGCAGCGGCGGGACTAGCTGGGCAGATACGCAGTATTTT

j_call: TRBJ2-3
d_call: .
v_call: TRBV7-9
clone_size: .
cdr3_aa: CASSHSDGDTQYF
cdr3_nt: TGTGCCAGCAGCCACAGCGATGGGGATACGCAGTATTTT

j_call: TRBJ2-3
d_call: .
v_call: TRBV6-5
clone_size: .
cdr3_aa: CAGSQGIRDTQYF
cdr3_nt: TGTGCCGGATCACAGGGAATCAGAGATACGCAGTATTTT

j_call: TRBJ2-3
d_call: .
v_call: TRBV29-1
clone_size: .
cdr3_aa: CSVEPGADTQYF
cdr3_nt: TGCAGCGTTGAACCGGGTGCAGATACGCAGTATTTT

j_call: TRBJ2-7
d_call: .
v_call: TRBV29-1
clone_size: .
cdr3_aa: CSVAPSGGFLSYEQYF
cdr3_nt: TGCAGCGTCGCCCCGTCCGGGGGATTCCTCTCCTACGAGCAGTACTTC

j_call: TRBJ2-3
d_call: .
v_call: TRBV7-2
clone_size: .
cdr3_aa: CASSELTDTQYF
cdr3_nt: TGTGCCAGCAGCGAGTTAACGGATACGCAGTATTTT

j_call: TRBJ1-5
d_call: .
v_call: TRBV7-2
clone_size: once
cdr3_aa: CASSPPVENQPQHF
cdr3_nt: TGTGCCAGCAGTCCGCCGGTCGAGAATCAGCCCCAGCATTTT

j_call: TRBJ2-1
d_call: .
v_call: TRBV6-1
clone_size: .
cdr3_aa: CASSEGGVEQFF
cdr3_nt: TGTGCCAGCAGTGAAGGGGGGGTTGAGCAGTTCTTC

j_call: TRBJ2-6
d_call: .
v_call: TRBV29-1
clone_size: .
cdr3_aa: CSVEIPSSGANVLTF
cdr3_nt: TGCAGCGTTGAAATCCCGAGCTCTGGGGCCAACGTCCTGACTTTC

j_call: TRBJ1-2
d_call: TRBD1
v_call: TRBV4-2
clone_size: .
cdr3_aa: CASRAAGLGQAF
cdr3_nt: TGTGCCAGCAGAGCCGCGGGGCTAGGACAGGCCTTC

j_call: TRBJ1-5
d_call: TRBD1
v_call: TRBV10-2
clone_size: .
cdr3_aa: CASSPDRGRQPQHF
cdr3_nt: TGCGCCAGCAGTCCCGACAGGGGCCGTCAGCCCCAGCATTTT

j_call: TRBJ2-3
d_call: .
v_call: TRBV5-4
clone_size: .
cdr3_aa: CASRAGGPSTDTQYF
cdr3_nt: TGTGCCAGCAGAGCTGGGGGGCCTAGCACAGATACGCAGTATTTT

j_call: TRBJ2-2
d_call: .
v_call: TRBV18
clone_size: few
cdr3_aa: CASSPGTVNTGELFF
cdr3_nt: TGTGCCAGCTCACCGGGGACCGTGAACACCGGGGAGCTGTTTTTT

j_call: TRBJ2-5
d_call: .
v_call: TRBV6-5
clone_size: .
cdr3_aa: CASGQETQYF
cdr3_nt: TGTGCCAGCGGACAAGAGACCCAGTACTTC

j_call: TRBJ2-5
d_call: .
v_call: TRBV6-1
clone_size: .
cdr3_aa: CASSDGRERGAHF
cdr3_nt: TGTGCCAGCAGTGATGGTCGGGAACGGGGCGCGCACTTC

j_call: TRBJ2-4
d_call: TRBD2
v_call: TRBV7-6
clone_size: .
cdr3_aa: CASRASRTSGVAKNIQYF
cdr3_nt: TGTGCCAGCAGGGCTTCTCGGACTAGCGGGGTAGCCAAAAACATTCAGTACTTC

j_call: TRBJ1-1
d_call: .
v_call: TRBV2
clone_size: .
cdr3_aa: CASSVDTEAFF
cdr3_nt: TGTGCCAGCAGTGTGGACACTGAAGCTTTCTTT

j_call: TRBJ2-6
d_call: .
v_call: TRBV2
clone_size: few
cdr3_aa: CASDIGRSGANVLTF
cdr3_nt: TGTGCCAGCGACATCGGGCGCTCTGGGGCCAACGTCCTGACTTTC

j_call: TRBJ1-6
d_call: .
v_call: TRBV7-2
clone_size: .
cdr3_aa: CASSPWDNSPLHF
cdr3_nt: TGTGCCAGCAGCCCTTGGGATAATTCACCCCTCCACTTT

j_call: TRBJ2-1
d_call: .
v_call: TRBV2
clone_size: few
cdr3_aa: CASSGTPSGEQFF
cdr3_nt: TGTGCCAGCAGTGGGACCCCCAGTGGTGAGCAGTTCTTC

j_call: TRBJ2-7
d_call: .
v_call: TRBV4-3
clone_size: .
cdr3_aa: CASSHSVGHEQYF
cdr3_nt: TGCGCCAGCAGCCATTCCGTGGGGCACGAGCAGTACTTC

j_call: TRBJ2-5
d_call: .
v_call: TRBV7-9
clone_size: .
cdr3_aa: CASSTGDETQYF
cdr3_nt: TGTGCCAGCAGTACAGGAGACGAGACCCAGTACTTC

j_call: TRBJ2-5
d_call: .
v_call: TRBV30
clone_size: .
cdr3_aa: CAGRRATIQETQYF
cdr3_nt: TGTGCCGGGCGTAGGGCAACCATACAAGAGACCCAGTACTTC

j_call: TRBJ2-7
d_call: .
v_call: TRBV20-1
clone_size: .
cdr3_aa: CSATSQYEQYF
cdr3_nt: TGCAGTGCTACGTCCCAATACGAGCAGTACTTC

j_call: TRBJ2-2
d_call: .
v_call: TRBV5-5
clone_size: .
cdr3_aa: CASSLYTSTDTGELFF
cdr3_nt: TGTGCCAGCAGCTTGTACACTTCAACGGACACCGGGGAGCTGTTTTTT

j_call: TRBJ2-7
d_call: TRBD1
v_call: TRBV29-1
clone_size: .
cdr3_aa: CSANSGQGQGKQYF
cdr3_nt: TGCAGCGCAAATTCGGGACAGGGGCAAGGAAAGCAGTACTTC

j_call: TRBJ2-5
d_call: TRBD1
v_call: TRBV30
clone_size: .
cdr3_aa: CACQTGGSETQYF
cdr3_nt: TGTGCCTGTCAAACAGGGGGAAGCGAGACCCAGTACTTC

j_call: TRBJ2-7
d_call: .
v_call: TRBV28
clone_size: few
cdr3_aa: CASSPTPFEQYF
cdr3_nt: TGTGCCAGCAGCCCGACCCCATTCGAGCAGTACTTC